The present T cell receptor beta chain was sequenced within a study of blood T cell repertoires in COVID-19. Study-level background: Samples taken during acute and convalescent COVID-19 were collected in the United States, Italy and Spain. Sources were T cells, B-cell-depleted T cells, or PBMCs; the material itself was cDNA or gDNA.

Germline CDR1 and CDR2: GTSNPN and SVGIG (reference sequence). Trimming cost V 2 bases and J 4 bases, with 10 bases left between them. The CDR3 totals 13 residues. Profiled with immunoSEQ multiplex PCR; TCRdb holds only in-frame clones, not every one. The repertoire has approximately 80,000 clones, roughly 84% of them found once; the top ten carry approximately 2.8%. This receptor was obtained from a woman aged 80 or over with COVID-19, enrolled during active disease. Sequencing used peripheral blood. This rearrangement joins TRBV30 to TRBJ2-3, with a tentative D call TRBD2 (5 bases). This chain's CDR3 is CAWSSGLADTQYF. DNA of the CDR3: TGTGCCTGGAGTAGCGGTTTGGCAGATACGCAGTATTTT.